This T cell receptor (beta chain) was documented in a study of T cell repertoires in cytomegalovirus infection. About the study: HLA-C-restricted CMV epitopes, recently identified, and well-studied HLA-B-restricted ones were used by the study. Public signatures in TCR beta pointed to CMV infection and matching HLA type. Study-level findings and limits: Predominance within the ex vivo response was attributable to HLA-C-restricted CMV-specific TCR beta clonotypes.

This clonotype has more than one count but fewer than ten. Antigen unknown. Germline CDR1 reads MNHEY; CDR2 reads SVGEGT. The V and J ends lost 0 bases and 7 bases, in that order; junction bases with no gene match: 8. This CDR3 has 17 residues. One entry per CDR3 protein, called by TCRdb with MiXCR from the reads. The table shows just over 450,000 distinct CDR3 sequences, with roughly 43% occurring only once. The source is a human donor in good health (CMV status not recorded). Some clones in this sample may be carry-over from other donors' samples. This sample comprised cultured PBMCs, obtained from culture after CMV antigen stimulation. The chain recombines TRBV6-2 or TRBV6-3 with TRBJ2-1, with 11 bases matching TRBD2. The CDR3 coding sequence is TGTGCCAGCAGTTACTCGATGGCTAGCGGGGGGAGGAATGAGCAGTTCTTC. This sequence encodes CASSYSMASGGRNEQFF.